The 31 T cell receptor beta chains listed next were all sequenced from one sample in a study of blood T cells in healthy people across ages. A J-beta primer mix and a sample-barcoded 5' primer were used in a second PCR of about 6 to 12 cycles. In TCRdb, the 5' RACE reads were re-called with MiXCR into one record per CDR3 protein. Counted here are more than 800,000 distinct CDR3 sequences, around 28% occurring once; the ten biggest clones make up roughly 17%. Material for sequencing was blood. Receptor source: a woman over 75 in good health.

The CDR3 coding sequence is TGTGCCAGCACCCACGGAGGGGGGAATCAGCCCCAGCATTTT. Protein sequence: CASTHGGGNQPQHF. This rearrangement joins TRBV28 to TRBJ1-5; possibly TRBD1 for D (6 bases). The CDR3 totals 14 residues. Germline CDR1 reads MDHEN; CDR2 reads SYDVKM. V was cut by 7 bases and J by 4 bases, with 14 bases left in between.

This clonotype came up a few times. A junction boundary mismatches the germline segment, possibly from a read error. The chain is built from TRBV7-2 and TRBJ2-2, with TRBD2 identical over 15 bases. Per germline, CDR1 SGHTA and CDR2 FQGNSA. CDR3 length: 17 residues. The CDR3 sequence: CASSRTSGGVNAGELFF. In DNA form, the CDR3 reads TGTGCCAGCAGCCGGACTAGCGGGGGGGTGAACGCCGGGGAGCTGTTTTTT.

This clonotype was counted ten times or more. The chain recombines TRBV12-3 or TRBV12-4 with TRBJ2-5; a possible D gene is TRBD1 (5 bases). V shed 8 bases and J shed 5 bases, with 21 bases lying between them. This CDR3 is built from 15 residues. The CDR3 reads CASVGSPGRGETQYF. CDR3 nucleotide sequence: TGTGCCAGCGTTGGGTCCCCCGGAAGGGGTGAGACCCAGTACTTC.

This clonotype was counted at least ten times. This chain links TRBV11-2 with TRBJ2-2; D uncertain. The germline V gene encodes CDR1 SGHAT and CDR2 FQNNGV. Trimming took off 4 bases at V and 2 bases at J, with 14 bases between the two ends. This CDR3 region has 16 residues. This CDR3 reads CASSSQRTANTGELFF. CDR3 DNA: TGTGCCAGCAGCTCGCAAAGAACAGCCAACACCGGGGAGCTGTTTTTT.

This clonotype was counted only a few times. The chain employs TRBV20-1 and TRBJ1-5; a weak D match, TRBD1 (6 bases). The CDR3 spans 15 residues. The V and J ends lost 5 bases and 9 bases respectively, with 23 bases between them. Germline V gene lookup returns CDR1 DFQATT and CDR2 SNEGSKA (reference sequence). The CDR3 is CSAAQGEGGARPQHF. The CDR3 DNA reads as TGCAGTGCTGCACAGGGCGAGGGGGGTGCCCGGCCCCAGCATTTT.

V gene TRBV12-3 or TRBV12-4 combines with J gene TRBJ2-3; no clear D gene. V lost 1 base and J lost 5, with 10 bases in between. The CDR3 runs 14 residues. CDR3 nucleotides: TGTGCCAGCAGTTTAGGGATGGGGATAGATACGCAGTATTTT. Amino acid sequence: CASSLGMGIDTQYF.

This clonotype was picked up a small number of times. V and J are TRBV18 and TRBJ1-5, with a weak D call TRBD1 (5 bases). The ends were cut back, 3 bases at V and 7 bases at J, with 16 bases in the middle. The germline CDR1 and CDR2 sequences are KGHSH and LQKENI. There are 15 residues in the CDR3. CDR3: CASSPNPGTGQPQHF. CDR3 nucleotides: TGTGCCAGCTCACCTAACCCGGGGACGGGGCAGCCCCAGCATTTT. The complete variable domain, with remaining parts taken from reference TRBV18 and TRBJ1-5, reads NAGVMQNPRHLVRRRGQEARLRCSPMKGHSHVYWYRQLPEEGLKFMVYLQKENIIDESGMPKERFSAEFPKEGPSILRIQQVVRGDSAAYFCASSPNPGTGQPQHFGDGTRLSIL.

This chain joins TRBV2 and TRBJ2-6; TRBD1 or TRBD2 may be the D gene (5 bases each). Germline CDR1 reads SNHLY; CDR2 reads FYNNEI. This CDR3 contains 15 residues. The V end was cut by 5 bases, the J end by 0 bases, with 8 bases between. CDR3 coding DNA: TGTGCCAGCAGTCGGGACGGCTCTGGGGCCAACGTCCTGACTTTC. Its protein is CASSRDGSGANVLTF.

This chain links TRBV20-1 with TRBJ2-7, with 7 nucleotides matching TRBD1. The tail of the sequence fits TRBJ2-5 better, so the J call may be wrong. The CDR3 length is 13 residues. Germline CDR1 reads DFQATT; CDR2 reads SNEGSKA (reference sequence). The CDR3 nucleotides are TGCAGTGCTTCCTGGACAGGTCAAGAGACCCAGTACTTC. Translated: CSASWTGQETQYF.

This rearrangement joins TRBV19 to TRBJ2-3; 7 bases agree with TRBD1. The CDR3 contains 14 residues. With 6 bases clipped from V and 2 bases from J, the junction kept 5 bases outside the gene matches. Per the germline V gene, CDR1 is LNHDA and CDR2 is SQIVND (reference sequence). The CDR3 DNA reads as TGTGCCAGTAGCCCAGGGGGATTCACAGATACGCAGTATTTT. Its protein product is CASSPGGFTDTQYF.

The J gene is TRBJ1-1, the V gene TRBV20-1; D may be TRBD1 (5 bases). Germline V gene sequence: CDR1 DFQATT, CDR2 SNEGSKA (reference sequence). Trimming cost V 0 bases and J 8 bases, with 10 bases left between them. This CDR3 region has 12 residues. CDR3 in DNA: TGCAGTGCTAGAGATCAGGGCCGGGAAGCTTTCTTT. It encodes CSARDQGREAFF.

A few counts support this clonotype. The genes are TRBV7-8 and TRBJ1-2, with 7 bases that match TRBD1. Trimming removed 4 bases from V and 8 bases from J; junction bases left unmatched: 13. The CDR3 consists of 15 residues. Germline CDR1 reads SGHVS; CDR2 reads FQNEAQ. CDR3 DNA: TGTGCCAGCAGCTCGGGACAGATTCTCTTGGGGGGCTACACCTTC. Amino acids: CASSSGQILLGGYTF.

This clonotype occurred many times. CDR3 amino acids: CATSDRRGRAGANVLTF. DNA for the CDR3: TGTGCCACCAGTGATCGCAGGGGGCGGGCTGGGGCCAACGTCCTGACTTTC. The chain recombines TRBV24-1 with TRBJ2-6, with 8 bases lining up with TRBD1. Germline CDR1 is KGHDR and CDR2 is SFDVKD. The CDR3 spans 17 residues. The trim removed 3 bases at V and 2 bases at J, leaving 5 bases unmatched.

This clonotype was counted at least ten times. The chain combines TRBV12-3 or TRBV12-4 with TRBJ2-1; 9 bases agree with TRBD2. After removal of 6 bases from V and 12 bases from J, the junction contained 18 bases not matched to a gene. This CDR3 is 16 amino acids long. CDR3 nucleotide sequence: TGTGCCAGCAGCCCCTCCGGTAGCGGGGGTAGGGTTAGGCAGTTCTTC. Translated, it gives CASSPSGSGGRVRQFF.

In regard to this clonotype: With a much larger clone just one base away, this may be a read error. The rearrangement links TRBV5-1 to TRBJ1-1; no firm D call. This CDR3 region has 14 residues. The V end was cut by 4 bases, the J end by 3 bases, with 13 bases between. Germline V gene lookup returns CDR1 SGHRS and CDR2 YFSETQ. The CDR3 here is CASSVEMGDTEAFF. The CDR3 DNA reads TGCGCCAGCAGCGTGGAAATGGGAGACACTGAAGCTTTCTTT.

This clonotype was seen a few times. The genes are TRBV5-1 and TRBJ1-1; D uncertain. Germline V gene sequence: CDR1 SGHRS, CDR2 YFSETQ. The CDR3 is made up of 15 amino acids. V shed 4 bases and J shed 0 bases, with 13 bases lying between them. CDR3 sequence: CASSPTQSVNTEAFF. In DNA, the CDR3 is TGCGCCAGCAGCCCGACACAATCCGTGAACACTGAAGCTTTCTTT.

The chain is built from TRBV2 and TRBJ1-5, with TRBD1 matching 7 bases. Germline CDR1 SNHLY, CDR2 FYNNEI. V shed 6 bases, J shed 1 base, and the junction held 6 bases outside the gene matches. The CDR3 length is 15 residues. This chain's CDR3 is CASSNRGGSNQPQHF. Here the CDR3 DNA reads TGTGCCAGCAGCAACAGGGGTGGGAGCAATCAGCCCCAGCATTTT.

This clonotype was seen at least ten times. The rearrangement joins TRBV20-1 to TRBJ2-5; D tentatively reads TRBD1 or TRBD2 (6 bases each). CDR3 length equals 14 residues. Looked up from germline, CDR1 is DFQATT and CDR2 is SNEGSKA (reference sequence). V lost 6 bases and J lost 5, with 19 bases in between. DNA of the CDR3: TGCAGTGCAACACCGTGGGGGGCGCTGGAGACCCAGTACTTC. Protein: CSATPWGALETQYF.

This chain joins TRBV2 and TRBJ1-1; D is unclear. V was trimmed by 11 bases and J by 8 bases, leaving 15 bases between them. This CDR3 has 11 amino acids. CDR1 is SNHLY and CDR2 is FYNNEI in the germline V gene. For the CDR3, the DNA is TGTGCCGGCAATCAGGAGATCGAAGCTTTCTTT. It yields the protein CAGNQEIEAFF. Full variable domain (remainder filled in from reference TRBV2 and TRBJ1-1): EPEVTQTPSHQVTQMGQEVILRCVPISNHLYFYWYRQILGQKVEFLVSFYNNEISEKSEIFDDQFSVERPDGSNFTLKIRSTKLEDSAMYFCAGNQEIEAFFGQGTRLTVV.

The chain links TRBV6-5 to TRBJ2-5, with D perhaps matching TRBD1 or TRBD2 (5 bases each). Trimming took off 5 bases at V and 4 bases at J, with 17 bases between the two ends. The germline V gene encodes CDR1 MNHEY and CDR2 SVGAGI. CDR3 length: 15 amino acids. The CDR3 sequence: CASSPIGADSETQYF. CDR3 bases: TGTGCCAGCAGTCCCATCGGGGCAGATTCAGAGACCCAGTACTTC.

To note about this clonotype: The junction departs from germline at one end; a sequencing error may be responsible. This chain joins TRBV7-9 and TRBJ1-2; D call uncertain. Germline CDR1 and CDR2: SEHNR and FQNEAQ (reference sequence). There are 12 residues in the CDR3. The CDR3, as DNA: TGTGCCAGCAGCTTAGCGGGCTATAGCTACACCTTC. It is translated as CASSLAGYSYTF.

This clonotype was seen more than once but under ten times. This clone may be a read error of a much larger clone one base away. This chain links TRBV12-3 or TRBV12-4 with TRBJ1-6, with unresolved D. This CDR3 spans 15 amino acids. The CDR3: CASSKGDGLRSPPHF. The CDR3 DNA follows: TGTGCCAGCAGTAAAGGAGACGGTCTCAGGTCACCCCCCCACTTT.

As regards this clonotype: Given a much more abundant clone one base away, this may be a read error. The genes are TRBV4-3 and TRBJ2-2, with TRBD1 matching 10 bases. The CDR3 consists of 16 residues. Trimming took 0 bases from V and 5 from J; bases not matched to a gene: 3. Germline CDR1 reads LGHNA; CDR2 reads YSLEER. The CDR3 DNA reads as TGCGCCAGCAGCCAAGAGGGGACAGGGGTTACCGGGGAGCTGTTTTTT. It translates to CASSQEGTGVTGELFF.

This clonotype was counted many times. J is TRBJ2-3 and V is TRBV20-1; tentatively, D is TRBD1 (6 bases). The CDR3 has 15 amino acids. CDR1 is DFQATT and CDR2 is SNEGSKA in the germline V gene (reference sequence). Here the CDR3 reads CSLSSRTVSPDTQYF. The CDR3, as DNA: TGCAGCCTCTCTTCCCGGACAGTGAGCCCAGATACGCAGTATTTT.

This chain joins TRBV12-3 or TRBV12-4 and TRBJ2-6; perhaps TRBD2 as D (5 bases). This CDR3 region has 16 residues. Trimming cost V 7 bases and J 2 bases, with 15 bases left between them. This chain's CDR3 is CASTPLGAAGANVLTF. The CDR3 nucleotides are TGTGCCAGCACCCCGTTGGGAGCGGCTGGGGCCAACGTCCTGACTTTC.

The gene calls are TRBV24-1 and TRBJ2-3; D is possibly TRBD1 or TRBD2 (5 bases each). The length of the CDR3 is 13 residues. With 2 bases removed from V and 5 bases from J, the gap between germline ends came to 7 bases. Germline-derived CDR1 and CDR2 are KGHDR and SFDVKD. CDR3 in amino acids: CATSDWDLDTQYF. The CDR3 coding sequence is TGTGCCACCAGTGATTGGGACCTAGATACGCAGTATTTT.

V usage is TRBV20-1 and J usage is TRBJ1-2; D not resolved. The CDR3 loop spans 13 amino acids. V lost 1 base and J 5 bases, leaving 11 bases between the germline ends. The V gene's germline CDR1 is DFQATT and CDR2 SNEGSKA (reference sequence). In DNA, the CDR3 is TGCAGTGCTAGAGCGTCAACCCTATATGGCTACACCTTC. Translated, it gives CSARASTLYGYTF.

The sample holds one count of this clonotype. The chain has TRBV20-1 and TRBJ1-2; no clear D gene. This CDR3 contains 11 residues. Trimming stripped 3 bases from V and 5 bases from J, with 7 bases between. The germline gives CDR1 DFQATT, CDR2 SNEGSKA (reference sequence). Here the CDR3 DNA reads TGCAGTGCTAGCATCGGTTATGGCTACACCTTC. Translation gives CSASIGYGYTF.

This clonotype has ten or more counts. The CDR3 nucleotides read TGCAGTGCTAGAGATCAGGGTCAGGGAGGATCCATCGCGCAGTATTTT. Protein product: CSARDQGQGGSIAQYF. The V gene is TRBV20-1, the J gene TRBJ2-3; D perhaps matches TRBD2 (6 bases). CDR3 length: 16 amino acids. V lost 0 bases and J 10 bases, leaving 23 bases between the germline ends. Germline CDR1 reads DFQATT; CDR2 reads SNEGSKA (reference sequence).

As concerns this clonotype: Given a much more abundant clone one base away, this may be a read error. The chain employs TRBV5-1 and TRBJ2-3, with 8 bases identical to TRBD2. Germline CDR1 is SGHRS and CDR2 is YFSETQ. There are 13 residues in the CDR3. V gave up 6 bases and J gave up 6 bases; unmatched junction bases: 6. The CDR3 here is CASTNGGADTQYF. DNA for the CDR3: TGCGCCAGCACTAACGGGGGGGCGGATACGCAGTATTTT.

This clonotype was detected ten times or more. The V and J genes are TRBV24-1 and TRBJ2-5, with a weak D call TRBD1 (6 bases). The CDR3 runs 16 residues. V lost 6 bases and J 1 base, leaving 17 bases between the germline ends. The germline gives CDR1 KGHDR, CDR2 SFDVKD. The CDR3 is CATSPWGRGSQETQYF. The DNA for the CDR3 is TGTGCCACCAGTCCCTGGGGCAGGGGAAGCCAAGAGACCCAGTACTTC.